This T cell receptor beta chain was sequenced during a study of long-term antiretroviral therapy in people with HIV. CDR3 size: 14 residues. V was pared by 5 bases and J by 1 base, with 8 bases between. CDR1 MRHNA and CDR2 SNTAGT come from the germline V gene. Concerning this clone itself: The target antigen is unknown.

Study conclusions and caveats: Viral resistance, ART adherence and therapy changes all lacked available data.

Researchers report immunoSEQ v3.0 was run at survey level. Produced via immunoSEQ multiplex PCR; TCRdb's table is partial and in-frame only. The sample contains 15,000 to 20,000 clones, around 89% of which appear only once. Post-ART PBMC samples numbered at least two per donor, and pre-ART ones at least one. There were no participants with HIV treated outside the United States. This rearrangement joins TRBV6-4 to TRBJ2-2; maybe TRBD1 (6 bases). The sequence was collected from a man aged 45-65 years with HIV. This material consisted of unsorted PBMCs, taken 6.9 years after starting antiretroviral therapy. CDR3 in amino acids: CASSLTGNTGELFF. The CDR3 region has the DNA TGTGCCAGCAGTCTGACAGGGAACACCGGGGAGCTGTTTTTT.